Listed below are T cell receptor beta chains from one sample, sequenced in a study of cytomegalovirus exposure and HLA in healthy donors. TCRdb keeps only in-frame clones here, not all; method: immunoSEQ multiplex PCR. The table records under 150,000 clones, about three quarters of them present only once. The specimen was PBMCs. The receptors were sampled from a man aged 35 to 55 in good health and CMV-seropositive. CDR3s include the opening cysteine and the closing phenylalanine or tryptophan. A D gene is named only where the DNA matches it firmly. For some rows the clone size is stated as once, few or many, or as a class when expanded; others skip it.

CDR3nt: TGTGCCAGCAGCCGCACGAACAGGGGGAGAGGGACTGAAGCTTTCTTT
CDR3aa: CASSRTNRGRGTEAFF
d_gene: TRBD1
v_gene: TRBV7-3
abundance: .
j_gene: TRBJ1-1

CDR3nt: TGTGCCAGCAGTTACCGGGCGGGCAGCTCCTACGAGCAGTACTTC
CDR3aa: CASSYRAGSSYEQYF
d_gene: .
v_gene: TRBV6-5
abundance: .
j_gene: TRBJ2-7

CDR3nt: TGTGCCACCAGCAGAATAGCGGGGCCTTACAATGAGCAGTTCTTC
CDR3aa: CATSRIAGPYNEQFF
d_gene: TRBD2
v_gene: TRBV15
abundance: .
j_gene: TRBJ2-1

CDR3nt: TGTGCCAGTAGCTCGACAGAAGAGGTCACAGATACGCAGTATTTT
CDR3aa: CASSSTEEVTDTQYF
d_gene: .
v_gene: TRBV19
abundance: .
j_gene: TRBJ2-3

CDR3nt: TGTGCCAGCAGCTTTGGTGGGCTCCAAGAGACCCAGTACTTC
CDR3aa: CASSFGGLQETQYF
d_gene: .
v_gene: TRBV7-2
abundance: once
j_gene: TRBJ2-5

CDR3nt: TGTGCCAGCAGGGAGGACCTCTATGGCTACACCTTC
CDR3aa: CASREDLYGYTF
d_gene: .
v_gene: TRBV6-1
abundance: .
j_gene: TRBJ1-2

CDR3nt: TGTGCCAGCAGAGGACAGGGTGTGGAGACCCAGTACTTC
CDR3aa: CASRGQGVETQYF
d_gene: TRBD1
v_gene: TRBV2
abundance: .
j_gene: TRBJ2-5

CDR3nt: TGTGCCAGCAGCGATAAACTAGCGGCCAACAATGAGCAGTTCTTC
CDR3aa: CASSDKLAANNEQFF
d_gene: TRBD2
v_gene: TRBV7-9
abundance: .
j_gene: TRBJ2-1

CDR3nt: TGTGCCAGCAGCTTGGAACAGGGGACGCCAGATGGCTACACCTTC
CDR3aa: CASSLEQGTPDGYTF
d_gene: TRBD1
v_gene: TRBV7-2
abundance: .
j_gene: TRBJ1-2

CDR3nt: TGTGCCAGCAGCTCCTTAGCGGCAAGGGGAGAGACCCAGTACTTC
CDR3aa: CASSSLAARGETQYF
d_gene: .
v_gene: TRBV5-4
abundance: .
j_gene: TRBJ2-5

CDR3nt: TGTGCCAGCAAGGCTAGCGGCCAAGAGACCCAGTACTTC
CDR3aa: CASKASGQETQYF
d_gene: TRBD2
v_gene: TRBV6-6
abundance: .
j_gene: TRBJ2-5

CDR3nt: TGTGCCAGTAGGAACCGGGACATTGAAGCTTTCTTT
CDR3aa: CASRNRDIEAFF
d_gene: .
v_gene: TRBV19
abundance: .
j_gene: TRBJ1-1

CDR3nt: TGTGCCAGCAGCGCCCATTCAGGGTGGGTTGATGAAAAACTGTTTTTT
CDR3aa: CASSAHSGWVDEKLFF
d_gene: .
v_gene: TRBV13
abundance: .
j_gene: TRBJ1-4

CDR3nt: TGCGCCAGCAGTTCTGACAGGGGGGCATGGGGGGGCACTGAAGCTTTCTTT
CDR3aa: CASSSDRGAWGGTEAFF
d_gene: TRBD1
v_gene: TRBV5-1
abundance: .
j_gene: TRBJ1-1

CDR3nt: TGTGCCACCAGCAGAGACCCCGGGATCTCCTACGAGCAGTACTTC
CDR3aa: CATSRDPGISYEQYF
d_gene: .
v_gene: TRBV15
abundance: .
j_gene: TRBJ2-7

CDR3nt: TGTGCCAGCAGTTACTCCCGTGGGACAATGAACACTGAAGCTTTCTTT
CDR3aa: CASSYSRGTMNTEAFF
d_gene: .
v_gene: TRBV6-5
abundance: .
j_gene: TRBJ1-1

CDR3nt: TGTGCCAGCAGCCCTACCGGGACAGGGGGCCTGAGTGGAAACTATGGCTACACCTTC
CDR3aa: CASSPTGTGGLSGNYGYTF
d_gene: TRBD1
v_gene: TRBV7-9
abundance: .
j_gene: TRBJ1-2

CDR3nt: TGTGCCAGCAGCGTAGCAGAGGGGACTAGCGGGAGGATCACAGATACGCAGTATTTT
CDR3aa: CASSVAEGTSGRITDTQYF
d_gene: TRBD2
v_gene: TRBV9
abundance: few
j_gene: TRBJ2-3

CDR3nt: TGTGCCAGCAGCTCCGCATGGGGGGGGCAAGAGACCCAGTACTTC
CDR3aa: CASSSAWGGQETQYF
d_gene: TRBD2
v_gene: TRBV5-6
abundance: .
j_gene: TRBJ2-5

CDR3nt: TGTGCCAGTTCTAGCGGGAGCCACCAGAAGGACTTC
CDR3aa: CASSSGSHQKDF
d_gene: TRBD2
v_gene: TRBV19
abundance: .
j_gene: TRBJ2-7

CDR3nt: TGCGCCAGCAGCCAAGATCGGGGGGCGGCCCAGCCCCAGCATTTT
CDR3aa: CASSQDRGAAQPQHF
d_gene: .
v_gene: TRBV4-3
abundance: .
j_gene: TRBJ1-5

CDR3nt: TGTGCCAGCAGCTTGGACAGGGCGGATGGCTACACCTTC
CDR3aa: CASSLDRADGYTF
d_gene: TRBD1
v_gene: TRBV11-1
abundance: .
j_gene: TRBJ1-2